The present T cell receptor beta chain was sequenced within a study of CD8 T cells in ankylosing spondylitis. Study-wide results and caveats: Seemingly characteristic of ankylosing spondylitis blood was a TCR beta motif consisting of 7 or 8 highly homologous variants. According to the report, clones linked to the disease were significantly enriched in matched synovial fluid samples taken from ankylosing spondylitis patients. Past research had described some motif variants in reactive arthritis synovial fluid and blood.

Libraries for TCR beta were made by quantitative 5'-RACE with molecular barcodes. In TCRdb, the 5' RACE reads were re-called with MiXCR into one record per CDR3 protein. Of about 280,000 distinct CDR3 sequences listed, 20% are singletons. Remarks on this clonotype: Its cognate antigen is unknown.

This CDR3 comprises 14 residues. V lost 3 bases, J lost 4 bases, and 12 bases lay in between. Specimen: blood, either unsorted or a sorted T cell fraction (not recorded which). The rearrangement links TRBV12-3 or TRBV12-4 to TRBJ1-1, with D uncertain. The TCR originated in a male donor with ankylosing spondylitis or in good health (not recorded which). CDR3 protein: CASSLLLSGTEAFF. DNA of the CDR3: TGTGCCAGCAGTTTGCTGCTTTCTGGCACTGAAGCTTTCTTT.